Reported below is one T cell receptor beta chain. This receptor's antigen is unknown. Base quality data are lacking; no much larger clone is found one base away. The entry originates in a study of blood T cell repertoires in COVID-19 (TCRdb year 2020). Regarding the study in general: The collaborator samples originated in the United States, Italy and Spain and spanned the acute and convalescent phases of COVID-19. The prospective study material was composed of cDNA or gDNA derived from T cells, B-cell-depleted T cells, or PBMCs. Deeply sampled blood TCRbeta repertoires from subjects exposed to, actively infected with, or recovered from COVID-19 were included in the dataset. The repertoires were released in a freely available public database intended as a resource for research on the immune response to SARS-CoV-2. The samples were drawn from the first 160 participants of the ongoing ImmuneRACE study and from 1,254 subjects provided by 6 global collaborators. Sample metadata almost always included a de-identified subject ID, COVID-19 status, age in years and sex. Where HLA class I and class II types were available, the types were taken from metadata supplied by the sample provider, not from assay-based typing.

Whole blood was collected in K2EDTA tubes by collaborating institutions according to the institutions' own protocols. For TCRbeta analysis, collaborator samples were shipped as frozen whole blood, as isolated PBMCs, or as DNA extracted from either sample type. Here is what the overall study found, with its caveats: The amount of clinical and demographic metadata varied by source and participant and was provided uncurated.

V gives up 5 bases and J gives up 4 bases, and the segment between their germline ends measures 14 bases. CDR1 is given as MNHEY and CDR2 as SVGAGI, both from the germline V gene. The CDR3, cysteine through phenylalanine, is 14 amino acids long. Only CDR3 DNA remains: 42 bases, in frame from the first base. The immunoSEQ Assay, a bias-controlled multiplex PCR, was used to amplify TCRbeta CDR3 regions from genomic DNA. The source study handled its data this way. Within the assay, amplification of reference gene primers was used to estimate how many nucleated cells each sample contained. Sequence reads were collapsed and filtered to measure the absolute abundance of every unique TCRbeta CDR3 rearrangement. For each sample, productive Simpson clonality was calculated as the square root of Simpson's diversity index across productive rearrangements. TCRdb mirrors the immuneACCESS table, restricted to in-frame sequences. Some clones are absent from its copies; in checked studies, under half trace to an unresolved V gene, and the reason for the others is unknown. The V and J calls and the clone size are those of that table, but D and trimming were determined from the DNA. The sample table contains hundreds of thousands of clones; only one count was recorded for nearly 90% of them. The ten largest clones represent roughly 3.1% of the sample.

The chain is encoded by TRBV6-5 joined to TRBJ1-1; no D gene call is confident. The specimen was peripheral blood. This clonotype originated in a man between 18 and 35 years old with active or convalescent COVID-19. The CDR3 region reads CASSRKGRSTEAFF. The DNA reads TGTGCCAGCAGTCGGAAAGGGAGGAGCACTGAAGCTTTCTTT.